This T cell receptor (beta chain) was obtained from a study of blood T cell repertoires in COVID-19. About the study: Sources were T cells, B-cell-depleted T cells, or PBMCs; the material itself was cDNA or gDNA.

In the study's own analysis: From reference gene primer amplification, estimates of nucleated cell counts were derived. Some clones are missing from TCRdb's copy, which holds only in-frame ones; the method was immunoSEQ multiplex PCR. V and J calls and clone size are as listed in that table; D and trimming were resolved from the DNA. Of approximately 470,000 clones listed, 75% to 90% are singletons. The sequence was obtained from a human donor in a cohort sampled during active COVID-19. The specimen was peripheral blood.

The CDR3 spells CASSEPGQGVLSGNTIYF. The CDR3 DNA sequence: TGCGCCAGCAGTGAGCCGGGACAGGGGGTCCTCTCTGGAAACACCATATATTTT. The gene calls are TRBV10-1 and TRBJ1-3; 11 bases map to TRBD1. The CDR3 sequence is 18 residues long. Germline V gene sequence: CDR1 WNHNN, CDR2 SYGVQD (reference sequence). J was trimmed by 0 bases and V by 2 bases; bases with no gene match: 6.